Below are 23 T cell receptor beta chains sequenced from a single sample in a study of response to subunit inactivated influenza vaccine (dated by TCRdb to the late 2010s). The library came from RT-PCR. Instrument used: Illumina HiSeq 2500. TCRdb handled the public reads itself, with Q25 trimming in fastp and clone calling in MiXCR, and kept productive beta chains. Every CDR3 protein is listed once, alongside the most common genes and DNA of its rows. This sample lists 500,000 or so distinct CDR3 sequences; about 15% were detected once. The ten largest clones take up over 2.5% of the sample. The material sequenced was CD4+ T cells sorted from PBMCs, taken less than 25 months after vaccination. The source is a man aged 45 to 70 who received an inactivated influenza vaccine. Donor details come from another sample of the same person, matched by shared clones.

The table lists this clonotype with many counts. The chain recombines TRBV7-2 with TRBJ2-4; D gene uncertain. CDR3 length: 16 residues. Trimming shortened V by 1 base and J by 3 bases, and 13 bases separated the two germline ends. The germline CDR1 and CDR2 sequences are SGHTA and FQGNSA. DNA of the CDR3: TGTGCCAGCAGCTTAGGTTGGGGTCGAAGCAAAAACATTCAGTACTTC. Translation gives CASSLGWGRSKNIQYF.

This chain joins TRBV27 and TRBJ2-7, with 9 nucleotides matching TRBD1. The CDR3 runs 14 residues. Per the germline V gene, CDR1 is MNHEY and CDR2 is SMNVEV (reference sequence). The trim removed 4 bases at V and 9 bases at J, leaving 10 bases unmatched. CDR3: CASSSGDRVKAQYF. DNA for the CDR3: TGTGCCAGCAGTTCAGGGGACAGGGTAAAGGCGCAGTACTTC.

V gene TRBV7-9 combines with J gene TRBJ2-1; the match to TRBD2 covers 9 bases. CDR3 length: 15 residues. Unmatched junction bases numbered 10, after V lost 4 bases and J lost 9 bases. Per the germline V gene, CDR1 is SEHNR and CDR2 is FQNEAQ (reference sequence). CDR3 nucleotide sequence: TGTGCCAGCAGCTCATGGGGGACTAGCTCTAGTGAGCAGTTCTTC. Protein: CASSSWGTSSSEQFF.

This chain connects TRBV12-3 or TRBV12-4 to TRBJ2-5; D not resolved. Trimming left V 7 bases short and J 2 bases short, with 11 bases between. CDR3 length: 13 residues. The CDR3 nucleotides are TGTGCCAGCACTCACAGTTCACAAGAGACCCAGTACTTC. Translating gives CASTHSSQETQYF.

A single count supports this clonotype. V gene TRBV21-1 combines with J gene TRBJ1-1; no check of the table's D call, TRBD1, against the DNA was made. TRBV21-1 is recorded as a pseudogene. The CDR3 sequence is 18 residues long. CDR3 coding DNA: TGTGCCAGCAGCAAAAAGGGTCCCCTTAAGGTGATGAACACTGAAGCTTTCTTT. This sequence encodes CASSKKGPLKVMNTEAFF.

This clonotype was detected a few times. The genes are TRBV5-1 and TRBJ2-1; TRBD1 agrees at 7 bases. V shed 5 bases, J shed 6 bases, and the junction held 8 bases outside the gene matches. CDR1 and CDR2 from the germline V gene are SGHRS and YFSETQ. This CDR3 contains 14 residues. The CDR3 DNA is TGCGCCAGCAGTCTCCGGACAGGCCCCAATGAGCAGTTCTTC. Translating gives CASSLRTGPNEQFF.

In its sample, this clonotype was seen many times. This sequence joins TRBV5-1 and TRBJ2-7; 12 positions agree with TRBD2. There are 15 residues in the CDR3. The J segment lost 0 bases and the V segment lost 5 bases, leaving 3 bases of the junction unmatched. Germline V gene lookup returns CDR1 SGHRS and CDR2 YFSETQ. Written as DNA, the CDR3 is TGCGCCAGCAGAGGACTAGCGGGGAGCTCCTACGAGCAGTACTTC. It translates to CASRGLAGSSYEQYF.

This rearrangement joins TRBV28 to TRBJ1-6, with 7 bases identical to TRBD1. V lost 6 bases, J lost 7 bases, and 9 bases stayed unmatched. This CDR3 is 15 amino acids long. Germline assignment: CDR1 MDHEN and CDR2 SYDVKM. For the CDR3, the DNA is TGTGCCAGCAGACTCCGGGACAGCCCGAATTCACCCCTCCACTTT. Translated, it gives CASRLRDSPNSPLHF.

This chain uses TRBV19 with TRBJ2-3, with 9 bases fitting TRBD1. Germline-derived CDR1 and CDR2 are LNHDA and SQIVND (reference sequence). Trimming took 9 bases from V and 0 from J; bases not matched to a gene: 4. The CDR3 extends over 14 amino acids. DNA of the CDR3: TGTGCCAGGCGTGGACAGGGGAGCACAGATACGCAGTATTTT. Protein product: CARRGQGSTDTQYF.

The table lists this clonotype with many counts. The chain combines TRBV7-2 with TRBJ2-7; TRBD1 matches at 11 bases. Germline lookup yields CDR1 SGHTA and CDR2 FQGNSA. This CDR3 is built from 15 residues. V dropped 1 base and J dropped 7; count of bases not matched to a gene: 6. The CDR3 bases are TGTGCCAGCAGCTTAGTCCCGGGGACAGGGGGTGAGCAGTACTTC. Protein sequence: CASSLVPGTGGEQYF.

The V and J genes are TRBV28 and TRBJ2-1; D not resolved. Germline V CDR1 and CDR2: MDHEN, SYDVKM. CDR3 length: 14 amino acids. V shed 11 bases and J shed 1 base, with 15 bases lying between them. The CDR3 DNA sequence: TGTGCCTCGTCAACCGGGCAGTCCTACAATGAGCAGTTCTTC. It translates to CASSTGQSYNEQFF.

The chain carries TRBV6-2 or TRBV6-3 and TRBJ1-5, with 9 bases fitting TRBD1. The germline V gene encodes CDR1 MNHEY and CDR2 SVGEGT. The length of the CDR3 is 13 residues. The V and J ends lost 6 bases and 7 bases, in that order; junction bases with no gene match: 4. The CDR3 spells CASSMTGGQPQHF. Written as DNA, the CDR3 is TGTGCCAGCAGCATGACAGGGGGACAGCCCCAGCATTTT.

This chain links TRBV15 with TRBJ2-1; TRBD2 agrees at 10 bases. The CDR3 loop spans 15 amino acids. J was trimmed by 9 bases and V by 3 bases; bases with no gene match: 8. Looked up from germline, CDR1 is LNHNV and CDR2 is YYDKDF (reference sequence). The CDR3 DNA is TGTGCCACCAGCAGGGGAGCGGGAGGGCCGGGTGAGCAGTTCTTC. Amino acid sequence: CATSRGAGGPGEQFF. Filled out from reference TRBV15 and TRBJ2-1, the complete variable domain reads DAMVIQNPRYQVTQFGKPVTLSCSQTLNHNVMYWYQQKSSQAPKLLFHYYDKDFNNEADTPDNFQSRRPNTSFCFLDIRSPGLGDTAMYLCATSRGAGGPGEQFFGPGTRLTVL.

The CDR3 DNA sequence: TGCGCCAGCAGCGGACTAGCAGGTCCCTACAATGAGCAGTTCTTC. It specifies CASSGLAGPYNEQFF. The J gene is TRBJ2-1, the V gene TRBV5-1; 8 bases line up with TRBD2. The junction had 5 bases not matched to a gene; V was cut back by 4 bases and J by 2 bases. The CDR3 sequence is 15 residues long. Germline V gene data show CDR1 as SGHRS and CDR2 as YFSETQ. The full variable domain, with the rest looked up from reference TRBV5-1 and TRBJ2-1, is KAGVTQTPRYLIKTRGQQVTLSCSPISGHRSVSWYQQTPGQGLQFLFEYFSETQRNKGNFPGRFSGRQFSNSRSEMNVSTLELGDSALYLCASSGLAGPYNEQFFGPGTRLTVL.

The rearrangement links TRBV6-1 to TRBJ2-2, with 8 bases fitting TRBD1. V gave up 8 bases and J gave up 6 bases; unmatched junction bases: 8. The CDR3 has 14 amino acids. Germline-derived CDR1 and CDR2 are MNHNS and SASEGT. The CDR3 sequence is CASHNTGGSGELFF. In DNA, the CDR3 is TGTGCCAGCCACAACACAGGGGGTTCCGGGGAGCTGTTTTTT.

V gene TRBV28 combines with J gene TRBJ1-4; D is unclear. Germline V gives CDR1 MDHEN, CDR2 SYDVKM. The CDR3 has 17 amino acids. Trimming removed 1 base from V and 0 bases from J, with 12 bases in between. Here the CDR3 DNA reads TGTGCCAGCAGTTTATCCGGGAGCCTCGCAACTAATGAAAAACTGTTTTTT. This codes for CASSLSGSLATNEKLFF.

This clonotype was picked up many times. The J gene is TRBJ2-1, the V gene TRBV29-1; D is possibly TRBD2 (6 bases). Germline values: CDR1 SQVTM, CDR2 ANQGSEA. With 3 bases removed from V and 0 bases from J, the gap between germline ends came to 12 bases. This CDR3 is built from 15 residues. The CDR3 sequence: CSVETGERSYNEQFF. Here the CDR3 DNA reads TGCAGCGTTGAGACGGGGGAGCGCTCCTACAATGAGCAGTTCTTC.

J is TRBJ2-7 and V is TRBV3-1; 7 bases are a match to TRBD2. The V gene's germline CDR1 is LGHDT and CDR2 YNNKEL (reference sequence). CDR3 length: 17 amino acids. The V segment lost 4 bases and the J segment 5 bases; nucleotides outside the gene matches: 17. The chain's CDR3 is CASSRSELAPRKDEQYF. In DNA form, the CDR3 reads TGTGCCAGCAGCCGGAGCGAACTAGCGCCGAGAAAGGACGAGCAGTACTTC.

This clonotype was recorded a few times. This rearrangement joins TRBV10-3 to TRBJ2-2; 7 bases line up with TRBD2. Per germline, CDR1 ENHRY and CDR2 SYGVKD. The CDR3 has 15 residues. V shed 6 bases and J 1 base; nucleotides not matched to a gene: 5. The CDR3 nucleotides read TGTGCCATCAGATCTAGCGGAGTGAACACCGGGGAGCTGTTTTTT. Translating gives CAIRSSGVNTGELFF.

The V and J genes are TRBV20-1 and TRBJ2-5; no clear D gene. The CDR3 is 12 amino acids. CDR1 is DFQATT and CDR2 is SNEGSKA in the germline V gene (reference sequence). The V and J ends lost 8 bases and 2 bases respectively, with 12 bases between them. CDR3 bases: TGCAGTCCAGAACGGAAGCAAGAGACCCAGTACTTC. Its translation: CSPERKQETQYF.

The chain uses TRBV7-8 and TRBJ1-1; D perhaps matches TRBD1 (5 bases). The CDR3 totals 14 residues. Germline V gene sequence: CDR1 SGHVS, CDR2 FQNEAQ. The ends were cut back, 4 bases at V and 1 base at J, with 10 bases in the middle. The CDR3 region is CASSYRRENTEAFF. Here the CDR3 DNA reads TGTGCCAGCAGCTACCGCAGGGAGAACACTGAAGCTTTCTTT.

This rearrangement joins TRBV7-2 to TRBJ2-7, with 8 nucleotides matching TRBD2. CDR1 and CDR2 from the germline V gene are SGHTA and FQGNSA. CDR3 length: 14 residues. After removal of 5 bases from V and 7 bases from J, the junction contained 10 bases not matched to a gene. The CDR3 DNA reads as TGTGCCAGCAGCCCCGGGCGAATAGCGGGGGAGCAGTACTTC. This codes for CASSPGRIAGEQYF.

V is TRBV5-5 and J is TRBJ2-1; no definite D call. From germline, CDR1 is SGHKS and CDR2 YYEKEE (reference sequence). The V and J ends lost 0 bases and 2 bases respectively, with 9 bases between them. The length of the CDR3 is 15 residues. The CDR3 DNA reads as TGTGCCAGCAGCTTGGGCCGTTCTACCTACAATGAGCAGTTCTTC. The encoded protein is CASSLGRSTYNEQFF. The whole variable domain, filled in from reference TRBV5-5 and TRBJ2-1, reads DAGVTQSPTHLIKTRGQQVTLRCSPISGHKSVSWYQQVLGQGPQFIFQYYEKEERGRGNFPDRFSARQFPNYSSELNVNALLLGDSALYLCASSLGRSTYNEQFFGPGTRLTVL.